A selection of T cell receptor beta chains follows, all from one sample in a study of cytomegalovirus exposure and HLA in healthy donors. TCRdb's copy holds only in-frame clones and misses some; the assay was immunoSEQ multiplex PCR. Of 150,000 or so clones listed, about 84% are singletons. The sequencing input was PBMCs. The receptors were sampled from a man aged 50 or older in good health and CMV-seronegative. Both conserved end residues are trimmed from each CDR3. D genes are given only for firm matches. Expanded clones are given a class, and other clones once, few, many or no size at all.

clone size: NA
CDR3 length: 12
V gene: TRBV5-1
D gene: NA
CDR3 protein: ASSLGTGEETQY

clone size: NA
CDR3 length: 12
V gene: TRBV6-4
D gene: NA
CDR3 protein: ASSDRHGTDTQY

clone size: NA
CDR3 length: 13
V gene: TRBV11-2
D gene: TRBD2
CDR3 protein: ASNKLAGGPYEQY

clone size: NA
CDR3 length: 14
V gene: TRBV7-9
D gene: NA
CDR3 protein: ASSPSPLGGDFEQY

clone size: NA
CDR3 length: 13
V gene: TRBV7-7
D gene: NA
CDR3 protein: ASSWRASPVNEQF

clone size: NA
CDR3 length: 11
V gene: TRBV30
D gene: TRBD1
CDR3 protein: ACTRGWNTEAF

clone size: NA
CDR3 length: 13
V gene: TRBV19
D gene: NA
CDR3 protein: ASSPLGQGSYEQY

clone size: NA
CDR3 length: 13
V gene: TRBV7-9
D gene: NA
CDR3 protein: ASIRWGSAYNEQF

clone size: NA
CDR3 length: 15
V gene: TRBV7-6
D gene: NA
CDR3 protein: ASSLVPEEGTNEKLF

clone size: NA
CDR3 length: 10
V gene: TRBV11-3
D gene: NA
CDR3 protein: ASSSLSGTQY

clone size: NA
CDR3 length: 11
V gene: TRBV29-1
D gene: NA
CDR3 protein: SVHEGEGNTIY

clone size: once
CDR3 length: 12
V gene: TRBV30
D gene: NA
CDR3 protein: AWSKGAIQETQY

clone size: NA
CDR3 length: 13
V gene: TRBV12-5
D gene: TRBD1
CDR3 protein: ASGPGTGVFTPQY

clone size: NA
CDR3 length: 13
V gene: TRBV27
D gene: NA
CDR3 protein: ASRESGIMNNEAF

clone size: NA
CDR3 length: 13
V gene: TRBV15
D gene: NA
CDR3 protein: ATSRLGGEGYEQY

clone size: once
CDR3 length: 11
V gene: TRBV10-3
D gene: TRBD1
CDR3 protein: AISPGQGNEQY

clone size: NA
CDR3 length: 14
V gene: TRBV9
D gene: TRBD1
CDR3 protein: ASSFGQGARGYGYT

clone size: NA
CDR3 length: 12
V gene: TRBV28
D gene: TRBD1
CDR3 protein: ASSLGTGYAEQY

clone size: NA
CDR3 length: 12
V gene: TRBV5-1
D gene: NA
CDR3 protein: AGSSTASGNTIY

clone size: NA
CDR3 length: 17
V gene: TRBV15
D gene: TRBD1
CDR3 protein: ATSQSPWTGVLNTGELF

clone size: NA
CDR3 length: 10
V gene: TRBV6-5
D gene: NA
CDR3 protein: ASSAGGNTIY

clone size: once
CDR3 length: 13
V gene: TRBV11-1
D gene: NA
CDR3 protein: ASSLLRGTFPEAF

clone size: NA
CDR3 length: 14
V gene: TRBV9
D gene: NA
CDR3 protein: ASTGGRGTSGNTIY

clone size: NA
CDR3 length: 13
V gene: TRBV7-9
D gene: TRBD2
CDR3 protein: ASRDSGGGYNEQF

clone size: few
CDR3 length: 10
V gene: TRBV5-1
D gene: NA
CDR3 protein: ASSPDMLGYT

clone size: NA
CDR3 length: 11
V gene: TRBV7-6
D gene: NA
CDR3 protein: ASSPTLNTEAF

clone size: NA
CDR3 length: 13
V gene: TRBV7-2
D gene: TRBD2
CDR3 protein: ASSPGGSGVYEQY

clone size: NA
CDR3 length: 12
V gene: TRBV2
D gene: TRBD1
CDR3 protein: ASSLTGGDYRYT

clone size: NA
CDR3 length: 13
V gene: TRBV4-1
D gene: NA
CDR3 protein: ASSQVEGRTYEQY